Described below is a single TCR beta chain sequence and its context. The data were produced by immunoSEQ multiplex PCR, yet TCRdb's version contains in-frame clones alone and is incomplete. The sample lists approximately 1.5 million clones; less than 99% were seen once. V was trimmed by 0 bases and J by 8 bases, leaving 18 bases between them. The CDR3 covers 16 residues. Germline CDR1 and CDR2: SGHRS and YFSETQ. The data were taken from a study of shared clonotypes between healthy human individuals. Source material: naive CD4+ T cells sorted from blood. The subset here: CD45RA+ positively selected. The rearrangement joins TRBV5-1 to TRBJ2-1, with a weak D call TRBD2 (5 bases). This TCR came from a man between 25 and 39 years old in good health. CDR3 residues: CASSLVVGRAFDEQFF. The CDR3 coding sequence is TGCGCCAGCAGCTTGGTCGTAGGGCGGGCCTTCGATGAGCAGTTCTTC.